The 19 T cell receptor beta chains below were found in one sample sequenced in a study of cytomegalovirus exposure and HLA in healthy donors. The PCR made use of 60 Vbeta and 13 Jbeta primers. The table came from immunoSEQ multiplex PCR; TCRdb's copy has only in-frame clones and leaves some out. The sample lists 150,000 to 200,000 clones, roughly three quarters occurring once. The sample consisted of PBMCs. The receptors come from a male donor in good health and CMV-seronegative.

The chain joins TRBV28 to TRBJ2-3, with a possible D match to TRBD2 (6 bases). This CDR3 region has 13 residues. From germline, CDR1 is MDHEN and CDR2 SYDVKM. Trimming removed 6 bases at V and 1 base at J, with 8 bases between. As DNA, the CDR3 is TGTGCCAGCAGCGGGAGTGGCACAGATACGCAGTATTTT. This codes for CASSGSGTDTQYF.

The chain uses TRBV6-1 and TRBJ1-1; TRBD1 is a possible D gene (5 bases). Trimming removed 6 bases at V and 1 base at J, with 12 bases between. Per germline, CDR1 MNHNS and CDR2 SASEGT. The CDR3 extends over 14 amino acids. CDR3 sequence (DNA): TGTGCCAGCAGCCCTGACAGATCGAACACTGAAGCTTTCTTT. Its translation: CASSPDRSNTEAFF.

The rearrangement uses TRBV2 and TRBJ2-6, with 8 bases lining up with TRBD1. The J segment lost 3 bases and the V segment lost 2 bases, leaving 6 bases of the junction unmatched. This CDR3 has 17 residues. Germline V CDR1 and CDR2: SNHLY, FYNNEI. CDR3 in DNA: TGTGCCAGCAGTGAAATTCGGACAGGGAGTGGGGCCAACGTCCTGACTTTC. Its protein product is CASSEIRTGSGANVLTF.

V gene TRBV4-2 combines with J gene TRBJ2-5, with D perhaps TRBD1 (6 bases). This CDR3 is built from 17 residues. V lost 5 bases and J 2 bases, leaving 21 bases between the germline ends. Germline CDR1 reads LGHNA; CDR2 reads YNFKEQ. The CDR3 loop reads CASSSLEGEKGQETQYF. The CDR3 region has the DNA TGTGCCAGCAGCTCCTTAGAGGGGGAGAAGGGGCAAGAGACCCAGTACTTC.

The chain links TRBV27 to TRBJ2-7; 8 bases fit TRBD2. V shed 5 bases, J shed 0 bases, and the junction held 3 bases outside the gene matches. Germline V gene data show CDR1 as MNHEY and CDR2 as SMNVEV (reference sequence). This CDR3 contains 14 residues. CDR3 residues: CASSTREGSYEQYF. The CDR3 DNA sequence: TGTGCCAGCAGTACCCGGGAGGGCTCCTACGAGCAGTACTTC.

The chain employs TRBV9 and TRBJ1-2; 9 bases match TRBD1. Germline V gives CDR1 SGDLS, CDR2 YYNGEE. Losses at the gene ends were 4 bases for V and 7 bases for J; bases not matched to a gene: 11. The CDR3 covers 15 residues. Written as DNA, the CDR3 is TGTGCCAGCAGCCCTTCGGGACAGGGCGGGGGTGGCTACACCTTC. It specifies CASSPSGQGGGGYTF.

This chain uses TRBV5-6 with TRBJ1-6; TRBD1 matches 10 bases. The CDR3 extends over 14 amino acids. Trimming removed 2 bases from V and 14 bases from J; junction bases left unmatched: 7. Germline V CDR1 and CDR2: SGHDT, YYEEEE. Here the CDR3 reads CASSFGTGVLTLHF. Written as DNA, the CDR3 is TGTGCCAGCAGCTTCGGGACAGGGGTTTTGACCCTCCACTTT.

This clone was found a few times. CDR3 region: CASSLLRGNTEAFF. The CDR3 DNA reads TGCGCCAGCAGCTTGTTAAGGGGGAACACTGAAGCTTTCTTT. V usage is TRBV5-1 and J usage is TRBJ1-1; maybe TRBD1 (5 bases). The CDR3 has 14 residues. V dropped 1 base and J dropped 1 base, with 8 bases sitting between them. Germline V CDR1 and CDR2: SGHRS, YFSETQ.

The chain links TRBV7-9 to TRBJ2-5; tentatively, D is TRBD2 (5 bases). The V end was cut by 1 base, the J end by 4 bases, with 10 bases between. This CDR3 has 14 amino acids. Germline assignment: CDR1 SEHNR and CDR2 FQNEAQ (reference sequence). For the CDR3, the DNA is TGTGCCAGCAGCTTAGGCGAGGGCCGAGAGACCCAGTACTTC. This sequence encodes CASSLGEGRETQYF.

The V and J genes are TRBV7-3 and TRBJ2-3, with D possibly TRBD2 on 5 matching bases. Germline V CDR1 and CDR2: SGHTA, FQGTGA. The CDR3 has 16 residues. The V end was cut by 6 bases, the J end by 3 bases, with 19 bases between. For the CDR3, the DNA is TGTGCCAGCAGACCCGGAGGTGGCCCTGAGACAGATACGCAGTATTTT. The encoded protein is CASRPGGGPETDTQYF.

V gene TRBV15 combines with J gene TRBJ1-2, with unresolved D. The CDR3 has 15 residues. Looked up from germline, CDR1 is LNHNV and CDR2 is YYDKDF (reference sequence). V lost 0 bases and J lost 5, with 13 bases in between. The CDR3, as DNA: TGTGCCACCAGCAGAGATCCGGGAACCGAGTATGGCTACACCTTC. Translating gives CATSRDPGTEYGYTF.

The chain has TRBV7-2 and TRBJ2-1, with unresolved D. V lost 5 bases, J lost 7 bases, and 9 bases lay in between. Germline assignment: CDR1 SGHTA and CDR2 FQGNSA. The CDR3 is 12 residues long. The CDR3 loop reads CASSPTRNEQFF. CDR3 DNA sequence: TGTGCCAGCAGCCCGACGAGGAATGAGCAGTTCTTC.

V is TRBV19 and J is TRBJ1-5; 7 bases line up with TRBD1. CDR3 length: 15 amino acids. The V and J ends lost 4 bases and 4 bases, in that order; junction bases with no gene match: 7. Germline V gene data show CDR1 as LNHDA and CDR2 as SQIVND (reference sequence). CDR3 sequence (DNA): TGTGCCAGTAGTAAGACAGGGCCGGGGAATCAGCCCCAGCATTTT. Amino acids: CASSKTGPGNQPQHF.

The chain couples TRBV5-8 to TRBJ2-7; D is uncertain. Trimming took off 4 bases at V and 10 bases at J, with 15 bases between the two ends. Germline loops: CDR1 SGHTS, CDR2 YDEGEE. The CDR3 runs 12 residues. The CDR3 reads CASSRLGRTQYF. The DNA for the CDR3 is TGTGCCAGCAGCCGACTCGGCCGAACACAGTACTTC.

The chain joins TRBV4-3 to TRBJ1-2, with 7 positions matching TRBD1. Germline values: CDR1 LGHNA, CDR2 YSLEER. The V gene end was trimmed by 2 bases and the J gene end by 3 bases; junction bases not matched to a gene: 6. The CDR3 is made up of 15 amino acids. CDR3 sequence (DNA): TGCGCCAGCAGCCAAAAGGGGGCTATTTACTATGGCTACACCTTC. It yields the protein CASSQKGAIYYGYTF.

The chain has TRBV28 and TRBJ1-1; D unresolved. The germline V and J ends were trimmed by 4 bases and 4 bases, with 10 bases remaining between them. The germline gives CDR1 MDHEN, CDR2 SYDVKM. This CDR3 is built from 13 residues. CDR3: CASSYHGVTEAFF. The CDR3 nucleotides are TGTGCCAGCAGTTACCACGGGGTCACTGAAGCTTTCTTT.

The chain carries TRBV7-2 and TRBJ1-1; no reliable D call. This CDR3 is 14 amino acids long. Germline V gives CDR1 SGHTA, CDR2 FQGNSA. V gave up 0 bases and J gave up 3 bases, with 8 bases separating them. The CDR3 nucleotides are TGTGCCAGCAGCTTAGCGCCCCCGGACACTGAAGCTTTCTTT. Its protein product is CASSLAPPDTEAFF. The whole variable domain, remainder taken from reference TRBV7-2 and TRBJ1-1, is GAGVSQSPSNKVTEKGKDVELRCDPISGHTALYWYRQSLGQGLEFLIYFQGNSAPDKSGLPSDRFSAERTGGSVSTLTIQRTQQEDSAVYLCASSLAPPDTEAFFGQGTRLTVV.

The chain has TRBV5-1 and TRBJ1-3; D is unclear. V shed 4 bases and J shed 0 bases, with 5 bases lying between them. The germline V gene encodes CDR1 SGHRS and CDR2 YFSETQ. The CDR3 is made up of 13 amino acids. CDR3 amino acids: CASSPGSGNTIYF. The CDR3 DNA sequence: TGCGCCAGCAGCCCGGGCTCTGGAAACACCATATATTTT.

This chain uses TRBV5-1 with TRBJ2-1, with D unresolved. V was trimmed by 1 base and J by 5 bases, leaving 7 bases between them. The germline V gene encodes CDR1 SGHRS and CDR2 YFSETQ. CDR3 length: 13 amino acids. As DNA, the CDR3 is TGCGCCAGCAGCTTGATCCCAGACAATGAGCAGTTCTTC. The encoded protein is CASSLIPDNEQFF.